The 13 T cell receptor beta chains in this list originate from one sample, sequenced in a study of blood T cell repertoires in COVID-19. The assay was immunoSEQ multiplex PCR, and TCRdb's table has in-frame clones only and misses some. The data show roughly 100,000 clones, approximately 87% seen once. Source material: peripheral blood. The receptor set was obtained from a human donor in a cohort sampled during active COVID-19.

This clone is classed as medium-sized. Other DNA sequences within the sample encode an identical CDR3. The genes are TRBV3-1 (or the pseudogene TRBV3-2) and TRBJ1-1, with 11 bases lining up with TRBD1. V shed 0 bases, J shed 6 bases, and the junction held 6 bases outside the gene matches. The CDR3 extends over 16 amino acids. Germline CDR1 LGHDT, CDR2 YNNKEL (reference sequence). CDR3 nucleotide sequence: TGTGCCAGCAGCCAAGATCCAGGACAGGGGGCCCCTGAAGCTTTCTTT. Protein product: CASSQDPGQGAPEAFF.

The sample holds one count of this clone. This sequence joins TRBV11-3 and TRBJ1-1; 7 bases match TRBD1. The V gene's germline CDR1 is SGHNT and CDR2 YENEEA. The CDR3 is 19 amino acids. V was pared by 1 base and J by 4 bases, with 18 bases of the junction left unmatched. CDR3 region: CASSLGDSTGPRIATEAFF. CDR3 coding DNA: TGTGCCAGCAGCTTAGGGGACAGTACTGGCCCACGAATCGCCACTGAAGCTTTCTTT.

The CDR3 protein is CASSSRGDRAATQYF. Written as DNA, the CDR3 is TGCGCCAGCAGCAGCCGGGGGGACAGGGCGGCGACGCAGTATTTT. The chain employs TRBV5-1 and TRBJ2-3; 9 nucleotides align to TRBD1. Germline V CDR1 and CDR2: SGHRS, YFSETQ. The trim removed 4 bases at V and 9 bases at J, leaving 12 bases unmatched. This CDR3 comprises 15 residues.

The CDR3, as DNA: TGTGCCAGCAGCTTAGGCGGGGGGGCCGGAGAGACCCAGTACTTC. It specifies CASSLGGGAGETQYF. The rearrangement joins TRBV7-2 to TRBJ2-5; the match to TRBD2 covers 9 bases. The CDR3 totals 15 residues. Germline V gives CDR1 SGHTA, CDR2 FQGNSA. V was clipped by 1 base and J by 4 bases; unmatched bases: 4.

V gene TRBV29-1 combines with J gene TRBJ1-2, with 8 bases that match TRBD1. The germline CDR1 and CDR2 sequences are SQVTM and ANQGSEA. The CDR3 totals 11 residues. The trim removed 6 bases at V and 8 bases at J, leaving 5 bases unmatched. The CDR3 DNA reads as TGCAGCGTGATGACAGGGGACGGCTACACCTTC. It translates to CSVMTGDGYTF.

This clone has more than one count but fewer than ten. This sequence joins TRBV6-6 and TRBJ1-6; 7 bases match TRBD1. Looked up from germline, CDR1 is MNHNY and CDR2 is SVGAGI (reference sequence). The trim removed 5 bases at V and 7 bases at J, leaving 5 bases unmatched. CDR3 length: 14 amino acids. The CDR3 is CASSRGTDNSPLHF. CDR3 DNA: TGTGCCAGCAGTCGGGGGACAGACAATTCACCCCTCCACTTT.

The chain couples TRBV6-5 to TRBJ2-1; TRBD2 aligns across 10 bases. The junction had 3 bases not matched to a gene; V was cut back by 7 bases and J by 12 bases. CDR3 length: 11 amino acids. Germline V gives CDR1 MNHEY, CDR2 SVGAGI. CDR3 in amino acids: CASTSSGGQFF. CDR3 DNA: TGTGCCAGCACCTCTAGCGGGGGGCAGTTCTTC.

This clone was recorded once. The V gene is TRBV10-2, the J gene TRBJ2-1, with 8 bases lining up with TRBD2. Germline trimming cut 8 bases from V and 7 bases from J; bases unmatched to any gene: 13. CDR1 and CDR2 from the germline V gene are WSHSY and SAAADI. CDR3 length: 15 amino acids. CDR3 sequence: CASQEAGALGNEQFF. The CDR3 DNA reads TGCGCCAGCCAGGAAGCGGGGGCCCTGGGGAATGAGCAGTTCTTC.

The chain is built from TRBV3-1 (or the pseudogene TRBV3-2) and TRBJ2-5; 16 bases fit TRBD2. Germline V lookup: CDR1 LGHDT, CDR2 YNNKEL (reference sequence). The V and J ends lost 0 bases and 5 bases, in that order; junction bases with no gene match: 6. The CDR3 has 18 residues. Here the CDR3 DNA reads TGTGCCAGCAGCCAAGAAGCGGGACTAGCGGGGGGGCAGGAGACCCAGTACTTC. This codes for CASSQEAGLAGGQETQYF.

This sequence joins TRBV24-1 and TRBJ1-1, with D perhaps matching TRBD1 (5 bases). There are 16 residues in the CDR3. CDR1 and CDR2 from the germline V gene are KGHDR and SFDVKD. Trimming took off 3 bases at V and 1 base at J, with 14 bases between the two ends. The CDR3 is CATSDAGRRKNTEAFF. CDR3 bases: TGTGCCACCAGTGATGCGGGACGGAGAAAGAACACTGAAGCTTTCTTT.

The rearrangement links TRBV15 to TRBJ2-5; 12 nucleotides line up with TRBD2. The junction had 3 bases not matched to a gene; V was cut back by 4 bases and J by 9 bases. The germline CDR1 and CDR2 sequences are LNHNV and YYDKDF (reference sequence). The CDR3 runs 13 residues. For the CDR3, the DNA is TGTGCCACCAGCATGAGGACTAGCGGGGCCCAGTACTTC. Translation: CATSMRTSGAQYF.

This chain's CDR3 is CASSFGTSSPLHF. In DNA, the CDR3 is TGTGCCAGCAGCTTCGGGACATCTTCACCCCTCCACTTT. The V call is TRBV5-6, the J call TRBJ1-6, with a weak D call TRBD1 (6 bases). V was trimmed by 2 bases and J by 9 bases, leaving 9 bases between them. Germline loops: CDR1 SGHDT, CDR2 YYEEEE. This CDR3 is built from 13 residues. Drawing the rest from reference TRBV5-6 and TRBJ1-6, the complete variable domain is DAGVTQSPTHLIKTRGQQVTLRCSPKSGHDTVSWYQQALGQGPQFIFQYYEEEERQRGNFPDRFSGHQFPNYSSELNVNALLLGDSALYLCASSFGTSSPLHFGNGTRLTVT.

J is TRBJ2-1 and V is TRBV2; 10 bases line up with TRBD2. The CDR3 contains 15 residues. The J segment lost 4 bases and the V segment lost 8 bases, leaving 8 bases of the junction unmatched. Germline CDR1 and CDR2: SNHLY and FYNNEI. CDR3 sequence reads: CASSALAGVYNEQFF. CDR3 nucleotide sequence: TGTGCCAGCTCCGCCCTAGCGGGGGTTTACAATGAGCAGTTCTTC.